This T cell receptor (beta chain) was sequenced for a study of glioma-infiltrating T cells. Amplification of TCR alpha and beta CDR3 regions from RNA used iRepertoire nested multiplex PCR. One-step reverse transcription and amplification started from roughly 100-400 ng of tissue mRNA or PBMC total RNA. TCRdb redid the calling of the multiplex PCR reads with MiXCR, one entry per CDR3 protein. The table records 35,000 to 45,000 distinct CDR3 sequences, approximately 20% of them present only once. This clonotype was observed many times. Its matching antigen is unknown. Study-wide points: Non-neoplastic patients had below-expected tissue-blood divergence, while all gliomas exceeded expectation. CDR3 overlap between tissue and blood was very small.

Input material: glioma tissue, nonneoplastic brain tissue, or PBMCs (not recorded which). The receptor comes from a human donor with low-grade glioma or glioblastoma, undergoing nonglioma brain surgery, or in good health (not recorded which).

CDR3 amino acids: CATSKGVSGGARTDTQYF. CDR3 nucleotide sequence: TGTGCCACCAGCAAAGGGGTTAGCGGGGGGGCGCGCACAGATACGCAGTATTTT. The chain carries TRBV15 and TRBJ2-3; 11 nucleotides agree with TRBD2. V trimming: 4 bases; J trimming: 1 base; junction bases outside the gene matches: 10. The germline V gene has CDR1 LNHNV and CDR2 YYDKDF (reference sequence). This CDR3 is 18 amino acids long.